Listed here is a single T cell receptor (beta chain). As yet, its antigen is unknown. The CDR3 spans 15 residues. V trimming: 1 base; J trimming: 6 bases; junction bases outside the gene matches: 5. Per the germline V gene, CDR1 is LGHNT and CDR2 is FRNRAP. The treatment denotes: some 19 received Ad26.COV2.S at low or high dose, single or two shots; five or six received placebo; per-sample allocation not given. All samples were drawn on day 63, counting from the first vaccine or placebo injection. Generated by immunoSEQ multiplex PCR, the TCRdb table keeps only in-frame clones and is missing some. The sample has roughly 700,000 clones, around 90% seen once. This sample is part of a study of Ad26.COV2.S vaccination and SARS-CoV-2 variants. Study-level points and caveats: Those who received vaccine or placebo ended up with similar non-spike TCR breadth.

The rearrangement links TRBV12-5 to TRBJ1-2; the match to TRBD1 covers 10 bases. This TCR came from a person aged 18-65 years who received the Ad26.COV2.S COVID-19 vaccine or a placebo. Sample: peripheral blood, taken in a trial of Ad26.COV2.S vaccine versus placebo. The CDR3 DNA follows: TGTGCTAGTGGTTTGGGGGACAGGGGAAAGAATGGCTACACCTTC. Protein sequence: CASGLGDRGKNGYTF.